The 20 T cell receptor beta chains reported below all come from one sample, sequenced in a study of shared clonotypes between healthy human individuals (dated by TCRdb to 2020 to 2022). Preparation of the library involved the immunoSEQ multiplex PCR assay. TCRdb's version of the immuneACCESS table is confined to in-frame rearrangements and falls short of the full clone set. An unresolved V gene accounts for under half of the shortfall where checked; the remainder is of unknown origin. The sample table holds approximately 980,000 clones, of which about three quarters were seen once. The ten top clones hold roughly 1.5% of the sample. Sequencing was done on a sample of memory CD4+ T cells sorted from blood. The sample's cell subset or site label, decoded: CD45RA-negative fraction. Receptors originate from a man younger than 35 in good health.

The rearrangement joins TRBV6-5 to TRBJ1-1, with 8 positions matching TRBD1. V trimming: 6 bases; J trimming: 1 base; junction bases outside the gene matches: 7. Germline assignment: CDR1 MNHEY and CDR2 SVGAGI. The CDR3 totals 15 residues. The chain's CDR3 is CASSQGAGWNTEAFF. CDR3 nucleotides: TGTGCCAGCAGCCAGGGGGCCGGTTGGAACACTGAAGCTTTCTTT.

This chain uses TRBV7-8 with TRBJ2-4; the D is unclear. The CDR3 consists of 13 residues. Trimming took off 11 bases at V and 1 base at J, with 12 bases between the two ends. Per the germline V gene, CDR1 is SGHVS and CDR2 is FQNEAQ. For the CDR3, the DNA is TGTGCCCAACCGGCCCCGGCCAAAAACATTCAGTACTTC. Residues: CAQPAPAKNIQYF.

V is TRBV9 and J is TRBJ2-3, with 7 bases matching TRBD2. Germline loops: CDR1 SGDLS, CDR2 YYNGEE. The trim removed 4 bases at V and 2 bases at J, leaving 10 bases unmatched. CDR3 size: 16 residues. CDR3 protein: CASSKDQLAPTDTQYF. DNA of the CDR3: TGTGCCAGCAGCAAAGATCAACTAGCGCCCACAGATACGCAGTATTTT.

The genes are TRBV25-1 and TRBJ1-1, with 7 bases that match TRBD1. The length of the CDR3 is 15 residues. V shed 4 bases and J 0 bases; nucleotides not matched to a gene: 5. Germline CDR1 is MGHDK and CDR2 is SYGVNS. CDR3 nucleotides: TGTGCCAGCAGTGGGGGGGGACAGTTGAACACTGAAGCTTTCTTT. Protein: CASSGGGQLNTEAFF.

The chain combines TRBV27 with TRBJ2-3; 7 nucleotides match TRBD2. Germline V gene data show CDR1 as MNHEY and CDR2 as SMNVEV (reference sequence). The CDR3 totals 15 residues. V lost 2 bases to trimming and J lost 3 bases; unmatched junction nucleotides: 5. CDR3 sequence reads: CASSLAGARTDTQYF. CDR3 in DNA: TGTGCCAGCAGTTTAGCGGGAGCGAGGACAGATACGCAGTATTTT.

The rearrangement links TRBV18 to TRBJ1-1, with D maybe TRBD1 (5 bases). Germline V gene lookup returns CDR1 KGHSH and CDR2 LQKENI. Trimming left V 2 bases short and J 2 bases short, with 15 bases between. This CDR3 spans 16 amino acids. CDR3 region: CASSPLSETVNTEAFF. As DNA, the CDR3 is TGTGCCAGCTCACCATTATCCGAGACAGTAAACACTGAAGCTTTCTTT.

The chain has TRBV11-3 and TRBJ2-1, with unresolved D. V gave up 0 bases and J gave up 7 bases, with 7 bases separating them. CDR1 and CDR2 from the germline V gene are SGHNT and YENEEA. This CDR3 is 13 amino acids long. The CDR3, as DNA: TGTGCCAGCAGCTTAGATAAAGGGAATGAGCAGTTCTTC. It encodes CASSLDKGNEQFF. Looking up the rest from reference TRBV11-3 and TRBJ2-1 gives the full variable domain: EAGVVQSPRYKIIEKKQPVAFWCNPISGHNTLYWYLQNLGQGPELLIRYENEEAVDDSQLPKDRFSAERLKGVDSTLKIQPAELGDSAVYLCASSLDKGNEQFFGPGTRLTVL.

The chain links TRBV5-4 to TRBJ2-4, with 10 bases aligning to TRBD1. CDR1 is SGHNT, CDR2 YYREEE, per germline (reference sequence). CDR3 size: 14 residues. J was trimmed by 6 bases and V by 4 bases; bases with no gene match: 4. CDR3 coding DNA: TGTGCCAGCAGCCGGGACAGGGGTTTAAACATTCAGTACTTC. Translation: CASSRDRGLNIQYF.

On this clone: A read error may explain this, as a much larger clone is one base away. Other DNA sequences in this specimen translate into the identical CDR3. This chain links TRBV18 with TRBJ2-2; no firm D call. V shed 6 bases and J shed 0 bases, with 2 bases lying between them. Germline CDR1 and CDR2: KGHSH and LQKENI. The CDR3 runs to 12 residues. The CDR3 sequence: CASSSNTGELFF. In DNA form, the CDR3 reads TGTGCCAGCTCTTCGAACACCGGGGAGCTGTTTTTT.

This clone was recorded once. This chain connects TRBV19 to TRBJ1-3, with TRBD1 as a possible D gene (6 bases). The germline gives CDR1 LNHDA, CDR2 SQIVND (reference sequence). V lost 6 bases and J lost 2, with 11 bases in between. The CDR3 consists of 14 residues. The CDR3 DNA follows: TGTGCCAGTAGGGGGGACATAACTGGAAACACCATATATTTT. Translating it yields CASRGDITGNTIYF.

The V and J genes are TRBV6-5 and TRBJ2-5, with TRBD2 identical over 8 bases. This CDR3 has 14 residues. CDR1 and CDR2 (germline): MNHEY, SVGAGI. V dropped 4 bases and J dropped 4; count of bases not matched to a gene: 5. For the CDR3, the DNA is TGTGCCAGCAGTTCCTCGGGGGGGCGAGAGACCCAGTACTTC. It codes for CASSSSGGRETQYF.

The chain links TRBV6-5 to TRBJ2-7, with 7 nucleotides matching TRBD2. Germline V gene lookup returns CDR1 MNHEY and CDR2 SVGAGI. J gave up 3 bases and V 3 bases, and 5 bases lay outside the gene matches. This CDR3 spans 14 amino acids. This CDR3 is CASSYGGEGYEQYF. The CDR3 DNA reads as TGTGCCAGCAGTTATGGAGGGGAGGGCTACGAGCAGTACTTC.

The CDR3 sequence: CASSAPGQGAKEQYF. The CDR3 region has the DNA TGTGCCAGCAGTGCCCCGGGACAGGGGGCTAAGGAGCAGTACTTC. The chain joins TRBV6-1 to TRBJ2-7; 12 bases map to TRBD1. V dropped 4 bases and J dropped 7; count of bases not matched to a gene: 8. CDR1 MNHNS and CDR2 SASEGT come from the germline V gene. The CDR3 loop spans 15 amino acids.

The CDR3 DNA reads as TGCGCCAGCAGTCAACGAGCCCCCCGGGGGCAAGGCTACACCTTC. Translating gives CASSQRAPRGQGYTF. The J gene is TRBJ1-2, the V gene TRBV23-1; D is possibly TRBD1 (6 bases). TRBV23-1 is sorted into the ORF group, with uncertain function. V was shortened by 2 bases and J by 8 bases, with 18 bases between the two germline ends. The CDR3 has 15 residues.

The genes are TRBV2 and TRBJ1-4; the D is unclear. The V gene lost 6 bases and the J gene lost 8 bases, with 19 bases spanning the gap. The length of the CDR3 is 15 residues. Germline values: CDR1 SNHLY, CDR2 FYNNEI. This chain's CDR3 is CASSRNGGFQEKLFF. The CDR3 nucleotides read TGTGCCAGCAGCCGAAACGGAGGCTTTCAGGAAAAACTGTTTTTT. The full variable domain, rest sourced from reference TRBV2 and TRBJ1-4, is EPEVTQTPSHQVTQMGQEVILRCVPISNHLYFYWYRQILGQKVEFLVSFYNNEISEKSEIFDDQFSVERPDGSNFTLKIRSTKLEDSAMYFCASSRNGGFQEKLFFGSGTQLSVL.

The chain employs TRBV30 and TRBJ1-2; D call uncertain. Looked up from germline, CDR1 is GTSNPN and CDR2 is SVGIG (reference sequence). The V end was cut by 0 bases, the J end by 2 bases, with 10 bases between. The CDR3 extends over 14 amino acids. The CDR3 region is CAWSVRVMNYGYTF. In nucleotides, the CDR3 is TGTGCCTGGAGTGTACGTGTCATGAACTATGGCTACACCTTC.

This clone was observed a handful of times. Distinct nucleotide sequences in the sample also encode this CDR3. The CDR3 loop is CASSTGLNTDTQYF. CDR3 coding DNA: TGTGCCAGCAGTACAGGACTAAACACAGATACGCAGTATTTT. V is TRBV6-4 and J is TRBJ2-3; possibly TRBD2 for D (6 bases). The V end lost 5 bases, the J end lost 2 bases, and 11 bases lay between the germline ends. Germline-derived CDR1 and CDR2 are MRHNA and SNTAGT. This CDR3 region has 14 residues.

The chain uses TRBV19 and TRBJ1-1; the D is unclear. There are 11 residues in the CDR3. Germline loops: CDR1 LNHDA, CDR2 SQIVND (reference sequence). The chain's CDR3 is CASMGNTEAFF. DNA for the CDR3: TGTGCTTCCATGGGGAACACTGAAGCTTTCTTT.

CDR3 loop: CASSPNRGGDTQYF. CDR3 coding DNA: TGTGCCAGCTCACCTAACAGGGGAGGCGATACGCAGTATTTT. J is TRBJ2-3 and V is TRBV18; D may be TRBD1 (7 bases). This CDR3 is 14 amino acids long. CDR1 is KGHSH, CDR2 LQKENI, per germline. V shed 3 bases and J shed 6 bases, with 13 bases lying between them.

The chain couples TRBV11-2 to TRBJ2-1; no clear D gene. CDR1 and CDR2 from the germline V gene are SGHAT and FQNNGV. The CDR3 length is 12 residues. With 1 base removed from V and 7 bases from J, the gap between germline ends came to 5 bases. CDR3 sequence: CASSLGPNEQFF. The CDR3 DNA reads TGTGCCAGCAGCTTAGGGCCAAATGAGCAGTTCTTC.